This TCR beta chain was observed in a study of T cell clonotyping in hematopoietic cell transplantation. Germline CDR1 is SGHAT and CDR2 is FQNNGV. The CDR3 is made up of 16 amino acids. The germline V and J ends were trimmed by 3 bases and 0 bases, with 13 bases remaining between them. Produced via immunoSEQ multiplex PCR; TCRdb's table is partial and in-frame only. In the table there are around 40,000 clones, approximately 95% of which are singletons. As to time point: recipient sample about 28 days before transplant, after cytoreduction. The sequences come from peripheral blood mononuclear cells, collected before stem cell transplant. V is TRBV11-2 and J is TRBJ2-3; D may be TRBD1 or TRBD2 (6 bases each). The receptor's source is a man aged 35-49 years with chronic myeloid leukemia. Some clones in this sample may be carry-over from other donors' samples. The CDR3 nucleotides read TGTGCCAGCAGCTTTTTGGGGGGCCGTAGCACAGATACGCAGTATTTT. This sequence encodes CASSFLGGRSTDTQYF.